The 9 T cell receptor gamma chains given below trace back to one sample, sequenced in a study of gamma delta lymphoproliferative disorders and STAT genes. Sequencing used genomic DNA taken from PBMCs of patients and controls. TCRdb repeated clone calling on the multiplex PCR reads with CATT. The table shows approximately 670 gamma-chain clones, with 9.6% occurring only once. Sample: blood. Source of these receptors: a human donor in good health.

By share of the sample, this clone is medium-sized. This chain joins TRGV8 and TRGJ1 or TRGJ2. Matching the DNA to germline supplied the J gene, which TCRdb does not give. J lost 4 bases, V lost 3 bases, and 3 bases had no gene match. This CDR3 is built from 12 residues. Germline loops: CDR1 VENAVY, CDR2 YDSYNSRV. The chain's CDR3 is CATWDSYYKKLF. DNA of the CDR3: TGTGCCACCTGGGATTCATATTATAAGAAACTCTTT.

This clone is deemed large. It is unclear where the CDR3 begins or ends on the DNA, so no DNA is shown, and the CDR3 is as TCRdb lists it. CDR3 sequence reads: CTTVPAGLDPYYKKLF. V gene assignment gives TRGV11, but the J gene was left uncalled. TRGV11 is classed as an ORF, of uncertain function. Termini included, the CDR3 measures 16 amino acids.

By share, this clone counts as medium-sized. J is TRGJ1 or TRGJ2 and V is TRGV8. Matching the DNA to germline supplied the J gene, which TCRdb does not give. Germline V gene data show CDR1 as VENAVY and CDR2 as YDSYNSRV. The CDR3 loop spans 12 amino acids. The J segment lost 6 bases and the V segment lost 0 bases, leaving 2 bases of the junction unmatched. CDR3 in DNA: TGTGCCACCTGGGATAGGAGTTATAAGAAACTCTTT. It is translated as CATWDRSYKKLF.

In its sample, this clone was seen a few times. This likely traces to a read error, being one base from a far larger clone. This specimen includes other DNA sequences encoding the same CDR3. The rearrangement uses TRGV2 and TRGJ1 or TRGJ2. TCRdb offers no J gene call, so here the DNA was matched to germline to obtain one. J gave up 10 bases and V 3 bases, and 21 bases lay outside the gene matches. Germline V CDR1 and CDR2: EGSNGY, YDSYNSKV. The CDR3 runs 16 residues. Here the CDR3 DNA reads TGTGCCACCTGGGACCGGGTAGGTAAACCTGGGGGGAAGAAACTCTTT. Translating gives CATWDRVGKPGGKKLF.

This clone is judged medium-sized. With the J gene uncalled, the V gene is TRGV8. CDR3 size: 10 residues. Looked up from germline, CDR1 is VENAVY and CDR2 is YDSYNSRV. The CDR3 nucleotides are TGTGCCACCTGGGATCGGTCGGAGCTCTTT. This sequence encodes CATWDRSELF.

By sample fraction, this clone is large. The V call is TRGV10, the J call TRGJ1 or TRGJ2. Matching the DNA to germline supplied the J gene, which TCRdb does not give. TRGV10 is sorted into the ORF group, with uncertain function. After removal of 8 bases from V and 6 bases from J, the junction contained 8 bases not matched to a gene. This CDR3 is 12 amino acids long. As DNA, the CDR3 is TGTGCTGCGTGGGATTGGGGTTATAAGAAACTCTTT. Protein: CAAWDWGYKKLF.

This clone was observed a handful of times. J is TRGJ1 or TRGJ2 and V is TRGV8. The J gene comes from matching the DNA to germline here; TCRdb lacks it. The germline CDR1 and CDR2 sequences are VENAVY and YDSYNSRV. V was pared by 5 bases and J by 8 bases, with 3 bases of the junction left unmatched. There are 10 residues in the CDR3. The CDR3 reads CATWVNKKLF. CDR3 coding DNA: TGTGCCACCTGGGTTAATAAGAAACTCTTT.

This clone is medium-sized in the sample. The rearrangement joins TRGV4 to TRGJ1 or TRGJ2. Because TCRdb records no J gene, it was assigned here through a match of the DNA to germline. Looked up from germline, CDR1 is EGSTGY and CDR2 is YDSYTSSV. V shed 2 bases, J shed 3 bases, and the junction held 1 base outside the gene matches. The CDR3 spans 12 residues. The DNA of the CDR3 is TGTGCCACCTGGGATGTTTATTATAAGAAACTCTTT. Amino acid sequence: CATWDVYYKKLF.

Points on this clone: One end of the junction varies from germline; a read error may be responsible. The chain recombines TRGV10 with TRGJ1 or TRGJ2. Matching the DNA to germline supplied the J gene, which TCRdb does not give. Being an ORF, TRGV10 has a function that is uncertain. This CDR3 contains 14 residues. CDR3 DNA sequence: TGCAGCGTGGGAAATTTCCCCTACCATTATAAGAAACTCTTT. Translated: CSVGNFPYHYKKLF.